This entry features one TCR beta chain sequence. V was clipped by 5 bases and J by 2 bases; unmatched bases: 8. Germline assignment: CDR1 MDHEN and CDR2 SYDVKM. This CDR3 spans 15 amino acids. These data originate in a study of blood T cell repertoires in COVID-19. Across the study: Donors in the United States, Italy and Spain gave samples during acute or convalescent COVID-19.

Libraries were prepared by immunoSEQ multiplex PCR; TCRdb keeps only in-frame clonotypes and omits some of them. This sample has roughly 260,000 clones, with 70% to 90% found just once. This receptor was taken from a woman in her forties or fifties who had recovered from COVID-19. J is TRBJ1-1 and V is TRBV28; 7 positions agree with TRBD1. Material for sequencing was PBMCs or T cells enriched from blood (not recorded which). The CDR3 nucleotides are TGTGCCAGCAGTCTCTGGACAGGCTACAACACTGAAGCTTTCTTT. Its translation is CASSLWTGYNTEAFF.